This T cell receptor beta chain derives from a study of CD4 T cells in relation to SARS-CoV-2 and coronaviruses. Study-wide background: After less than eleven days of antigen culture, PBMC TCR beta CDR3s were sequenced.

Unexposed donor CD4+ T cells date from 2011-2018, before the COVID-19 pandemic. Isolation of CD4+ T cells took place after approximately 11 days in culture. Cultures held 2 million to 2.5 million PBMCs per well with roughly 10 IU/ml IL-2. The repertoire was sequenced with immunoSEQ multiplex PCR; TCRdb's copy has only in-frame clones and lacks some. Of around 20,000 clones in the sample, just under 80% were seen once. With regard to this clone: Its antigen is unidentified.

This clonotype was sampled from a human donor in good health. The sequenced sample was CD4+ T cells from PBMCs, cultured in vitro.

CDR3 DNA sequence: TGTGCCAGCTCACCGCTTCTAGGAGGGGAGACCCAGTACTTC. This translates into CASSPLLGGETQYF. The genes are TRBV18 and TRBJ2-5; TRBD2 is a possible D gene (6 bases). This CDR3 contains 14 residues. V was trimmed by 3 bases and J by 5 bases, leaving 13 bases between them. Germline CDR1 is KGHSH and CDR2 is LQKENI.